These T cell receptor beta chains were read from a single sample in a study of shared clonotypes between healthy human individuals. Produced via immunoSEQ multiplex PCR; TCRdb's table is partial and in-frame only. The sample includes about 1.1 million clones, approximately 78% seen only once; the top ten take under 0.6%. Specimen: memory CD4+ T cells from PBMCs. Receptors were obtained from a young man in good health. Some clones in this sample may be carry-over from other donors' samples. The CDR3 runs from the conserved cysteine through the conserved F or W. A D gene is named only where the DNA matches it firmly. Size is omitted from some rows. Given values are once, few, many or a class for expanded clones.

CASSIITDGGEKLFF	TGTGCCAGTAGTATAATTACAGACGGGGGTGAAAAACTGTTTTTT	-	15	-	TRBJ1-4	TRBV19
CASSETTWGVETQYF	TGTGCCAGCAGTGAAACGACATGGGGGGTAGAGACCCAGTACTTC	-	15	-	TRBJ2-5	TRBV2
CASSLNAGKGNTIYF	TGTGCCAGCAGCTTGAATGCGGGAAAAGGAAACACCATATATTTT	-	15	-	TRBJ1-3	TRBV5-4
CASSLGGSGVFEQYF	TGTGCCAGCAGTTTAGGGGGCTCAGGGGTTTTCGAGCAGTACTTC	-	15	-	TRBJ2-7	TRBV28
CASSLSWDVEQYF	TGCGCCAGCAGCTTATCCTGGGATGTCGAGCAGTACTTC	-	13	-	TRBJ2-7	TRBV5-1
CASSVASGSMDEQYF	TGTGCCAGCAGCGTAGCCAGCGGGAGTATGGACGAGCAGTACTTC	-	15	TRBD2	TRBJ2-7	TRBV9
CASSQGQSGENTIYF	TGCGCCAGCAGCCAGGGCCAAAGCGGGGAAAACACCATATATTTT	-	15	-	TRBJ1-3	TRBV4-1
CASSIGDLETQYF	TGCGCCAGCAGTATAGGGGACTTGGAGACCCAGTACTTC	-	13	-	TRBJ2-5	TRBV5-1
CASSRPGTAIDNYGYTF	TGTGCCAGCAGCCGTCCCGGGACAGCGATAGATAACTATGGCTACACCTTC	-	17	TRBD1	TRBJ1-2	TRBV5-4
CASSLRTAANQPQHF	TGTGCCAGCTCACTCCGGACAGCTGCTAATCAGCCCCAGCATTTT	-	15	-	TRBJ1-5	TRBV18
CASSSRQEANTEAFF	TGTGCCAGCAGCAGCAGACAGGAGGCGAACACTGAAGCTTTCTTT	-	15	-	TRBJ1-1	TRBV7-9
CASSFRDTQYF	TGTGCCAGCAGTTTTAGAGATACGCAGTATTTT	-	11	-	TRBJ2-3	TRBV28
CASSPTFPGQGRTAKNIQYF	TGCGCCAGCAGCCCGACCTTCCCGGGACAGGGGAGAACAGCCAAAAACATTCAGTACTTC	-	20	TRBD1	TRBJ2-4	TRBV5-1
CASSPTGSYTEAFF	TGTGCCAGCAGTCCGACAGGGAGCTACACTGAAGCTTTCTTT	-	14	TRBD1	TRBJ1-1	TRBV27
CSVEKVGGPNTEAFF	TGCAGCGTTGAAAAGGTAGGGGGACCCAACACTGAAGCTTTCTTT	-	15	-	TRBJ1-1	TRBV29-1
CASSVVGDYGYTF	TGTGCCAGCAGCGTAGTGGGTGACTATGGCTACACCTTC	-	13	-	TRBJ1-2	TRBV9
CASRLAVKIPYEQYF	TGCGCCAGTAGACTAGCGGTAAAGATACCCTACGAGCAGTACTTC	-	15	TRBD2	TRBJ2-7	TRBV4-1
CAIRREGEQYF	TGTGCCATCCGTAGGGAGGGCGAGCAGTACTTC	-	11	TRBD2	TRBJ2-7	TRBV10-3
CASSSSTGTSYNEQFF	TGTGCCAGCAGCTCTTCGACAGGGACTTCCTACAATGAGCAGTTCTTC	many	16	-	TRBJ2-1	TRBV7-7
CASSLDQLQETQYF	TGTGCCAGCAGCTTGGACCAGCTACAAGAGACCCAGTACTTC	-	14	-	TRBJ2-5	TRBV5-4
CASSYLGDEQFF	TGTGCCAGCAGCTATCTCGGCGATGAGCAGTTCTTC	-	12	-	TRBJ2-1	TRBV11-3
CASSVGWPNEQFF	TGTGCCAGCAGTGTCGGCTGGCCCAATGAGCAGTTCTTC	-	13	-	TRBJ2-1	TRBV2
CASSLVGLSTGELFF	TGTGCCAGCAGTTTAGTGGGCCTCAGCACCGGGGAGCTGTTTTTT	-	15	-	TRBJ2-2	TRBV28
CASSFAGTARYTF	TGTGCCAGCAGTTTCGCAGGGACAGCCCGCTACACCTTC	-	13	TRBD1	TRBJ1-2	TRBV27
CASSGLGPGELFF	TGTGCCAGCAGTGGACTAGGTCCCGGGGAGCTGTTTTTT	once	13	-	TRBJ2-2	TRBV2
CASSLVRTSRYGEQYF	TGTGCCAGCAGCTTAGTCAGGACTAGCCGGTACGGCGAGCAGTACTTC	-	16	TRBD2	TRBJ2-7	TRBV7-2
CAISADNQYEQYF	TGTGCCATCAGTGCGGACAACCAGTACGAGCAGTACTTC	-	13	-	TRBJ2-7	TRBV10-3
CASSTGDYGYTF	TGTGCCAGCAGCACAGGCGACTATGGCTACACCTTC	once	12	-	TRBJ1-2	TRBV11-2
CASRGDFYNEQFF	TGTGCCTCCAGGGGGGATTTCTACAATGAGCAGTTCTTC	-	13	-	TRBJ2-1	TRBV19
CAWSGPLSGRSYNEQFF	TGTGCCTGGAGTGGCCCGTTATCCGGGAGGTCCTACAATGAGCAGTTCTTC	-	17	TRBD2	TRBJ2-1	TRBV30
CASSLNQRDGYTF	TGTGCCAGCAGCCTGAATCAAAGGGATGGCTACACCTTC	few	13	-	TRBJ1-2	TRBV7-3
CASSLRAAYEQYF	TGTGCCAGCAGTTTAAGGGCCGCCTACGAGCAGTACTTC	few	13	-	TRBJ2-7	TRBV27
CASSPLWAGKDYGYTF	TGTGCCAGCAGTCCCTTGTGGGCAGGGAAGGACTATGGCTACACCTTC	-	16	-	TRBJ1-2	TRBV27
CASSPQSNAFF	TGTGCCAGCAGCCCTCAGTCCAATGCTTTCTTT	-	11	-	TRBJ1-1	TRBV7-2
CASSSGSGTEAFF	TGTGCCAGCAGCTCGGGGTCGGGCACTGAAGCTTTCTTT	-	13	-	TRBJ1-1	TRBV11-2
CASSSYRLSGTGLLVGYTF	TGTGCCAGCAGCTCCTACCGACTATCCGGGACAGGGCTCCTGGTGGGCTACACCTTC	once	19	TRBD1	TRBJ1-2	TRBV11-2
CASSFRDRGTEAFF	TGTGCCAGCAGCTTCCGGGACAGGGGTACTGAAGCTTTCTTT	-	14	TRBD1	TRBJ1-1	TRBV4-2
CASSEANSNQPQHF	TGTGCCAGCAGTGAAGCGAATAGCAATCAGCCCCAGCATTTT	-	14	-	TRBJ1-5	TRBV2
CASSSRRAYEQYF	TGTGCCAGCAGTTCCCGGAGGGCCTACGAGCAGTACTTC	many	13	-	TRBJ2-7	TRBV28
CASSPLGLTSAYEQYF	TGCGCCAGCAGCCCCTTGGGGTTGACAAGCGCCTACGAGCAGTACTTC	-	16	-	TRBJ2-7	TRBV5-1
CAWSVHGTDTQYF	TGTGCCTGGAGTGTACACGGAACCGATACGCAGTATTTT	few	13	-	TRBJ2-3	TRBV30
CASRSRSEQFF	TGTGCCAGCAGAAGTAGAAGTGAGCAGTTCTTC	once	11	-	TRBJ2-1	TRBV28
CASSLRRDLGGYTF	TGTGCCAGCAGCTTGAGACGGGACTTAGGCGGCTACACCTTC	once	14	-	TRBJ1-2	TRBV5-6
CASREQGSYNEQFF	TGTGCCAGCAGGGAACAGGGCTCCTACAATGAGCAGTTCTTC	-	14	-	TRBJ2-1	TRBV6-6
CASSEVGREGTDTQYF	TGTGCCAGCAGTGAAGTGGGGAGGGAGGGCACAGATACGCAGTATTTT	-	16	TRBD2	TRBJ2-3	TRBV6-1
CASSPDRAAYEQYF	TGCGCCAGCAGCCCGGACAGGGCGGCCTACGAGCAGTACTTC	many	14	TRBD1	TRBJ2-7	TRBV5-1
CASSPPGASGRAAYEQYF	TGTGCCAGCTCACCACCGGGGGCTAGCGGGAGGGCCGCCTACGAGCAGTACTTC	-	18	TRBD2	TRBJ2-7	TRBV18
CASSPSGTGGVYGYTF	TGTGCCAGCAGCCCCTCCGGGACAGGGGGCGTCTATGGCTACACCTTC	-	16	TRBD1	TRBJ1-2	TRBV5-6
CSARRVSEAFF	TGCAGTGCTAGAAGAGTCTCCGAAGCTTTCTTT	-	11	-	TRBJ1-1	TRBV20-1
CASSFAGQGDEQYF	TGTGCCAGCAGTTTCGCGGGACAGGGGGACGAGCAGTACTTC	-	14	TRBD1	TRBJ2-7	TRBV28
CASSLGRNKGEQYF	TGTGCCAGCAGCCTCGGGAGAAACAAAGGCGAGCAGTACTTC	-	14	-	TRBJ2-7	TRBV14
CAISEREGDEQYF	TGTGCCATCAGTGAGAGGGAAGGGGACGAGCAGTACTTC	-	13	-	TRBJ2-7	TRBV10-3
CASIPSVPREAFF	TGTGCCAGCATTCCCTCGGTGCCCAGAGAAGCTTTCTTT	-	13	-	TRBJ1-1	TRBV28
CASSRSGTTREQFF	TGTGCCAGCAGCCGGAGCGGGACGACCCGGGAGCAGTTCTTC	-	14	TRBD2	TRBJ2-1	TRBV11-2
CASSINSGNTIYF	TGTGCCAGCAGTATAAACTCTGGAAACACCATATATTTT	-	13	-	TRBJ1-3	TRBV28
CASSSDLSTDTQYF	TGTGCCAGCAGTTCAGATCTAAGCACAGATACGCAGTATTTT	-	14	-	TRBJ2-3	TRBV7-9
CSVGAGGGHEQFF	TGCAGCGTTGGGGCGGGAGGTGGTCATGAGCAGTTCTTC	-	13	TRBD2	TRBJ2-1	TRBV29-1
CAWSGGAGRGTEAFF	TGTGCCTGGAGTGGCGGGGCAGGGAGAGGCACTGAAGCTTTCTTT	few	15	-	TRBJ1-1	TRBV30
CASSQVITGETQYF	TGTGCCAGCAGCCAAGTGATTACAGGCGAGACCCAGTACTTC	-	14	-	TRBJ2-5	TRBV14
CASTDTGGNTEAFF	TGCGCCAGCACCGACACAGGGGGCAACACTGAAGCTTTCTTT	-	14	TRBD1	TRBJ1-1	TRBV5-1